This TCR beta chain appears in the sequencing data of a study of T cell responses to AZD1222 COVID-19 vaccine. General study findings and limits: Distributed over spike, vaccine-associated CD4 TCRs predominated at 160-218 and 743-854. Reportedly, nearly half of unique spike TCRs recognized epitopes outside B.1.351/B.1.1.7 mutations. Just a handful of people given AZD1222 tested seropositive at baseline.

Assay used: immunoSEQ multiplex PCR; TCRdb lists only in-frame clones, some missing. The sample gives about 200,000 clones, about 92% of which show up once; roughly 4% is in the top ten. The V end lost 3 bases, the J end lost 6 bases, and 12 bases lay between the germline ends. The length of the CDR3 is 15 residues. The germline CDR1 and CDR2 sequences are MDHEN and SYDVKM. To note about this clone: What it binds is not known.

This clonotype was obtained from an adult who received the MenACWY meningococcal vaccine as a control. This sequence joins TRBV28 and TRBJ1-6; D perhaps matches TRBD1 (6 bases). This sample comprised peripheral blood, obtained 28 days after the second dose of the MenACWY control vaccine. CDR3 DNA: TGTGCCAGCAGTTTCTCTAGGACAGCTAATTCACCCCTCCACTTT. Translation: CASSFSRTANSPLHF.